What follows describes a single T cell receptor (beta chain). As yet, its antigen is unknown. This sample was included in a study of monozygotic twins with inflammatory bowel disease. Whole-study results and caveats: Distinction of different T cell subtypes was not possible. The authors found no support for a single strong IBD-associated signal or clonotype.

Following a re-call of the 5' RACE reads, TCRdb has one entry per CDR3 protein and lacks DNA. The listing records 440,000 or so distinct CDR3 sequences. Source material: blood. The clonotype comes from a human donor with ulcerative colitis or Crohn's disease, or a healthy co-twin of an affected twin (not recorded which).

This CDR3 reads CASSVEPGGTEAFF. The chain combines TRBV9 with TRBJ1-1. This CDR3 has 14 residues. Germline assignment: CDR1 SGDLS and CDR2 YYNGEE.